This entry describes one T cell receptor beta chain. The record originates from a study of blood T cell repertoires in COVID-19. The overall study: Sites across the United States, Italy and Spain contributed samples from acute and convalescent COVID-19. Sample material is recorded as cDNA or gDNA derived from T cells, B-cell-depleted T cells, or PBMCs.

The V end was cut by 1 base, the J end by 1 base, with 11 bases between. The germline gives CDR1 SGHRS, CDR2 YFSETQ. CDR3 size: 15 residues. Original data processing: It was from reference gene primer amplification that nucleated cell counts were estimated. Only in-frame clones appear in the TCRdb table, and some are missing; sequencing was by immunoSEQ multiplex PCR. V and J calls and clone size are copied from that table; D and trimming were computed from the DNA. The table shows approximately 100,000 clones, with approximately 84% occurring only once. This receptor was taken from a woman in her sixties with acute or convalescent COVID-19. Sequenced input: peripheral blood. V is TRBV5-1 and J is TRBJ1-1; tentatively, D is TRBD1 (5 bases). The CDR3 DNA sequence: TGCGCCAGCAGCTTGTCGACAGCGTGGAACACTGAAGCTTTCTTT. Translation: CASSLSTAWNTEAFF.